In its sample, the clone carrying this TCR beta chain was seen many times. This entry belongs to a study of T cells in Graves' hyperthyroidism and ophthalmopathy. RNA transcripts were the template for amplifying TCR beta CDR3 regions. First-round RT-PCR with HTBI primers amplified the TCR CDR3 region. Via MiXCR, TCRdb re-called the multiplex PCR reads, giving one row per CDR3 protein. The sample lists 250,000 to 350,000 distinct CDR3 sequences, about 17% occurring once. Sequencing used blood. The source of this sequence is a woman between 55 and 75 years old with Graves' ophthalmopathy.

The CDR3 region has the DNA TGTGCCTGGGGTGGGGACGGCAATCAGCCCCAGCATTTT. Encoded protein: CAWGGDGNQPQHF. The chain is built from TRBV30 and TRBJ1-5; tentatively, D is TRBD1 (5 bases). This CDR3 spans 13 amino acids. Per the germline V gene, CDR1 is GTSNPN and CDR2 is SVGIG (reference sequence). V gave up 5 bases and J gave up 2 bases, with 10 bases separating them. The whole variable domain, filled in from reference TRBV30 and TRBJ1-5, reads SQTIHQWPATLVQPVGSPLSLECTVEGTSNPNLYWYRQAAGRGLQLLFYSVGIGQISSEVPQNLSASRPQDRQFILSSKKLLLSDSGFYLCAWGGDGNQPQHFGDGTRLSIL.